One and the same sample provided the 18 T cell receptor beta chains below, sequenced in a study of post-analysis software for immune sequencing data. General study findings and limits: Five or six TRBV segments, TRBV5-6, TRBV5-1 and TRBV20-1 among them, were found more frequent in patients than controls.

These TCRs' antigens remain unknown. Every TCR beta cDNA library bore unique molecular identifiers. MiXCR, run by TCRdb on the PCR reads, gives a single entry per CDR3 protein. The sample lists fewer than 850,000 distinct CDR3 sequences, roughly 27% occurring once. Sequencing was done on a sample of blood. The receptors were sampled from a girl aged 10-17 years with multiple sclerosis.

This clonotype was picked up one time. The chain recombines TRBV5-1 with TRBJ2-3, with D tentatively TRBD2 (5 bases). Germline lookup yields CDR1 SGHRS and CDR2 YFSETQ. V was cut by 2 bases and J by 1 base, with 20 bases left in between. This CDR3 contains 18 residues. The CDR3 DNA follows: TGCGCCAGCAGCTTTGGTCCCCGGGGTTCGACCCGCACAGATACGCAGTATTTT. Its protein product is CASSFGPRGSTRTDTQYF.

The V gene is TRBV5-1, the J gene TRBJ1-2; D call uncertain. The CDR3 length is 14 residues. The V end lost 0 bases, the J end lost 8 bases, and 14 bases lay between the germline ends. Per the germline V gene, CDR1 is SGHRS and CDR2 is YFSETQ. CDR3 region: CASSLVGPASGYTF. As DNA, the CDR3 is TGCGCCAGCAGCTTGGTCGGGCCCGCGTCGGGCTACACCTTC.

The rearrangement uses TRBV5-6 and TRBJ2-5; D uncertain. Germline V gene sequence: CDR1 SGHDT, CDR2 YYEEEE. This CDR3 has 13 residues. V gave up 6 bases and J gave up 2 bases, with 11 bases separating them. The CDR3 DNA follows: TGTGCCAGCACCTTTGCTTCGCAAGAGACCCAGTACTTC. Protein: CASTFASQETQYF.

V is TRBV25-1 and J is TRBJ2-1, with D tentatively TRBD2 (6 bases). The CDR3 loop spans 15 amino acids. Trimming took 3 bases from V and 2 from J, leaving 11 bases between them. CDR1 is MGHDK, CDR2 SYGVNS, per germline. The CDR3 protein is CASSEAGLAYNEQFF. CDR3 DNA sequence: TGTGCCAGCAGTGAGGCGGGACTGGCCTACAATGAGCAGTTCTTC.

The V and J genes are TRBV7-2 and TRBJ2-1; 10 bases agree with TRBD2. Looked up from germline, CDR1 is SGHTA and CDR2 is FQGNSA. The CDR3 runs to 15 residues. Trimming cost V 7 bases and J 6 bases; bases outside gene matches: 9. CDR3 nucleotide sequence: TGTGCCAGCAACAGGGGCCTAGCGGGGGCCAATGAGCAGTTCTTC. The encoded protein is CASNRGLAGANEQFF.

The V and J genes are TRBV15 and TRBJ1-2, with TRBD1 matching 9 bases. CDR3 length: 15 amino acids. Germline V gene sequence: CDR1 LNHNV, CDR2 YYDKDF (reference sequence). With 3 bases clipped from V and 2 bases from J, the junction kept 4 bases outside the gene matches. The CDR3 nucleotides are TGTGCCACCAGCAGTTTACAGGGGGCAAACTATGGCTACACCTTC. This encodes CATSSLQGANYGYTF.

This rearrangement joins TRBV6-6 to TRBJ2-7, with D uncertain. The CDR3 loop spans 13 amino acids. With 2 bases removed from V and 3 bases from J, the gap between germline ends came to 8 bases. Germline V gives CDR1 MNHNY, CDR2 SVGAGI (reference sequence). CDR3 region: CASSYVWDYEQYF. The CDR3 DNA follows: TGTGCCAGCAGTTACGTTTGGGACTACGAGCAGTACTTC.

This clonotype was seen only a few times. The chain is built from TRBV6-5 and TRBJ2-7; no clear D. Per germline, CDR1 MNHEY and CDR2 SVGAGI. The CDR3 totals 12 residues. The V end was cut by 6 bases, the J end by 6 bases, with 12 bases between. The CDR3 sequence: CASRIEGGEQYF. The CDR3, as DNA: TGTGCCAGCAGAATCGAAGGTGGCGAGCAGTACTTC.

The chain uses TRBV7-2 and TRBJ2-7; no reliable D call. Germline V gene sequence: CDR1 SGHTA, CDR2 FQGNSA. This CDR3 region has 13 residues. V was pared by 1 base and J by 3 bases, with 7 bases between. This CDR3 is CASSLEFGYEQYF. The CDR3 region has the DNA TGTGCCAGCAGCTTAGAATTTGGCTACGAGCAGTACTTC.

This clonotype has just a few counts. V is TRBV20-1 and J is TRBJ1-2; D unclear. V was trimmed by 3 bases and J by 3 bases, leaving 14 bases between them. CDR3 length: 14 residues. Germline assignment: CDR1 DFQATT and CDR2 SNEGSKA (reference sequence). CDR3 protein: CSASFSASDYGYTF. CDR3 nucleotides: TGCAGTGCTAGTTTTTCCGCCTCGGACTATGGCTACACCTTC.

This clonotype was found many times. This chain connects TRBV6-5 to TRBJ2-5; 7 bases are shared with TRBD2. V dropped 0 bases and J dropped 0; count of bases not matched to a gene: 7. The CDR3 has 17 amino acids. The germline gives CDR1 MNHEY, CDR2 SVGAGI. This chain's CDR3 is CASSYSPASGHQETQYF. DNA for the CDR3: TGTGCCAGCAGTTACTCCCCGGCTAGCGGACACCAAGAGACCCAGTACTTC.

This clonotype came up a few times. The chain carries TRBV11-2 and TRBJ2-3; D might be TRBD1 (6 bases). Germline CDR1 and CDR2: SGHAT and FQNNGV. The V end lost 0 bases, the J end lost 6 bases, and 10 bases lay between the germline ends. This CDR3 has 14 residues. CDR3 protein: CASSLESGVDTQYF. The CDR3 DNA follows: TGTGCCAGCAGCTTAGAATCAGGGGTCGATACGCAGTATTTT. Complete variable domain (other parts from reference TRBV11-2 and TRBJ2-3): EAGVAQSPRYKIIEKRQSVAFWCNPISGHATLYWYQQILGQGPKLLIQFQNNGVVDDSQLPKDRFSAERLKGVDSTLKIQPAKLEDSAVYLCASSLESGVDTQYFGPGTRLTVL.

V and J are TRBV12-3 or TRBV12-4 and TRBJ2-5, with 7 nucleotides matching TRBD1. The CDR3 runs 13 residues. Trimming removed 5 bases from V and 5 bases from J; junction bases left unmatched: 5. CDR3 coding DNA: TGTGCCAGCAGTACCGACAGGGCGGAGACCCAGTACTTC. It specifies CASSTDRAETQYF.

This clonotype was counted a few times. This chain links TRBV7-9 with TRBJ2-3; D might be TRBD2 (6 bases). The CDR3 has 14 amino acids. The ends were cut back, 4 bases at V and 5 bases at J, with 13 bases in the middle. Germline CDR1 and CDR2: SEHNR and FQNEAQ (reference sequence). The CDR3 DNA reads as TGTGCCAGCAGCTCTAGCGACAAGCAAGATACGCAGTATTTT. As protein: CASSSSDKQDTQYF.

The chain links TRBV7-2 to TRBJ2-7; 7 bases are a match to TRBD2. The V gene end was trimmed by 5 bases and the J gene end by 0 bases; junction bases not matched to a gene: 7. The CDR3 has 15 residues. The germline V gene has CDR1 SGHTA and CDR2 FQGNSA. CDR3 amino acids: CASSREAMLSYEQYF. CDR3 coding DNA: TGTGCCAGCAGCCGGGAGGCTATGCTCTCCTACGAGCAGTACTTC.

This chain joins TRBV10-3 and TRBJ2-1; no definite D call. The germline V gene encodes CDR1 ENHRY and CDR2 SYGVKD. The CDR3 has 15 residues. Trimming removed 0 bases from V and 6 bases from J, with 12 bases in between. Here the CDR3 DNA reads TGTGCCATCAGTGAGTCACGCCCCCAAGCCAATGAGCAGTTCTTC. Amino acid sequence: CAISESRPQANEQFF.

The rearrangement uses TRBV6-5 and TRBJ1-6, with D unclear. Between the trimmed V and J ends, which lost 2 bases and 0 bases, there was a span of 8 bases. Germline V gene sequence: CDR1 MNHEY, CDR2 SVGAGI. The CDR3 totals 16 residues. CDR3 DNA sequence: TGTGCCAGCAGTTACGTTCAGAGCTCCTATAATTCACCCCTCCACTTT. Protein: CASSYVQSSYNSPLHF.

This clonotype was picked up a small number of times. CDR3 region: CASSVAERGLAYNEQFF. CDR3 nucleotides: TGTGCCAGCAGCGTAGCGGAGCGGGGCCTAGCCTACAATGAGCAGTTCTTC. The chain carries TRBV9 and TRBJ2-1; 7 bases fit TRBD2. Looked up from germline, CDR1 is SGDLS and CDR2 is YYNGEE. The CDR3 loop spans 17 amino acids. Trimming removed 0 bases from V and 2 bases from J; junction bases left unmatched: 8.